These T cell receptor beta chains were read from a single sample in a study of CD8 T cells in Susac syndrome. MiXCR, run by TCRdb on the immunoSEQ multiplex PCR reads, gives a single entry per CDR3 protein. The data show a few hundred thousand distinct CDR3 sequences, nearly 97% seen once. Sequencing was carried out using CD4+ T cells from PBMCs. These TCRs come from a human donor with multiple sclerosis. The CDR3 runs from the conserved cysteine through the conserved F or W. D genes are given only for firm matches. Clone sizes are given selectively: once, few, many, or a class where the clone is expanded.

j_call: TRBJ1-4
d_call: .
clone_size: .
v_call: TRBV29-1
cdr3_aa: CSASAGSGEKLFF
cdr3_nt: TGCAGCGCCTCGGCAGGGTCGGGTGAAAAACTGTTTTTT

j_call: TRBJ2-2
d_call: TRBD2
clone_size: .
v_call: TRBV24-1
cdr3_aa: CATSDRAGGRTGELFF
cdr3_nt: TGTGCCACCAGTGACCGAGCGGGAGGCAGAACCGGGGAGCTGTTTTTT

j_call: TRBJ1-2
d_call: TRBD1
clone_size: .
v_call: TRBV2
cdr3_aa: CASKPGQGGEGYTF
cdr3_nt: TGTGCCAGCAAGCCGGGACAGGGGGGTGAAGGCTACACCTTC

j_call: TRBJ2-6
d_call: .
clone_size: .
v_call: TRBV11-2
cdr3_aa: CASSLADSPRANVLTF
cdr3_nt: TGTGCCAGCAGCTTAGCCGACAGCCCCCGGGCCAACGTCCTGACTTTC

j_call: TRBJ2-5
d_call: .
clone_size: .
v_call: TRBV30
cdr3_aa: CAWSPPLKRIQETQYF
cdr3_nt: TGTGCCTGGAGTCCCCCTCTGAAAAGAATCCAAGAGACCCAGTACTTC

j_call: TRBJ2-2
d_call: TRBD2
clone_size: .
v_call: TRBV5-1
cdr3_aa: CASSHRTQREGNTGELFF
cdr3_nt: TGCGCCAGCAGTCATCGAACACAGCGGGAGGGTAACACCGGGGAGCTGTTTTTT

j_call: TRBJ2-2
d_call: TRBD2
clone_size: .
v_call: TRBV15
cdr3_aa: CATPSGNTGELFF
cdr3_nt: TGTGCCACCCCTAGCGGGAACACCGGGGAGCTGTTTTTT

j_call: TRBJ2-1
d_call: .
clone_size: .
v_call: TRBV20-1
cdr3_aa: CSAPSYNNEQFF
cdr3_nt: TGCAGTGCCCCGAGCTACAACAATGAGCAGTTCTTC

j_call: TRBJ2-1
d_call: .
clone_size: .
v_call: TRBV9
cdr3_aa: CAKQGPRGSYNEQFF
cdr3_nt: TGTGCCAAACAGGGCCCTAGGGGAAGCTACAATGAGCAGTTCTTC

j_call: TRBJ2-7
d_call: .
clone_size: .
v_call: TRBV18
cdr3_aa: CASSPGVTRSLSYEQYF
cdr3_nt: TGTGCCAGCTCACCAGGGGTGACGCGGAGTCTTTCCTACGAGCAGTACTTC

j_call: TRBJ2-4
d_call: .
clone_size: .
v_call: TRBV28
cdr3_aa: CASGLIKNIQYF
cdr3_nt: TGTGCCAGCGGACTGATCAAAAACATTCAGTACTTC

j_call: TRBJ2-5
d_call: .
clone_size: once
v_call: TRBV12-5
cdr3_aa: CASGQAGSLGTQYF
cdr3_nt: TGTGCTAGTGGTCAGGCAGGGAGCCTGGGGACCCAGTACTTC

j_call: TRBJ2-1
d_call: TRBD2
clone_size: .
v_call: TRBV5-4
cdr3_aa: CASSLDGGGLNEQFF
cdr3_nt: TGTGCCAGCAGCTTGGATGGCGGGGGGTTGAATGAGCAGTTCTTC

j_call: TRBJ1-5
d_call: TRBD1
clone_size: .
v_call: TRBV7-2
cdr3_aa: CASSKTGSNQPQHF
cdr3_nt: TGTGCCAGCAGCAAGACAGGGAGCAATCAGCCCCAGCATTTT

j_call: TRBJ1-1
d_call: .
clone_size: .
v_call: TRBV9
cdr3_aa: CASSDVGNTEAFF
cdr3_nt: TGTGCCAGCAGTGACGTTGGGAACACTGAAGCTTTCTTT

j_call: TRBJ2-1
d_call: .
clone_size: .
v_call: TRBV7-9
cdr3_aa: CASSLSASNEQFF
cdr3_nt: TGTGCCAGCAGCTTATCTGCGTCCAATGAGCAGTTCTTC

j_call: TRBJ1-1
d_call: .
clone_size: .
v_call: TRBV1
cdr3_aa: CTSSQDHTGAGAFF
cdr3_nt: TGCACCAGCAGCCAAGATCATACAGGAGCTGGGGCTTTCTTT

j_call: TRBJ2-7
d_call: .
clone_size: .
v_call: TRBV27
cdr3_aa: CASSPDSLYEQYF
cdr3_nt: TGTGCCAGCAGTCCGGACAGCCTGTACGAGCAGTACTTC

j_call: TRBJ2-7
d_call: TRBD2
clone_size: .
v_call: TRBV20-1
cdr3_aa: CSAYKTSGGVQYF
cdr3_nt: TGCAGTGCTTACAAGACTAGCGGGGGAGTGCAGTACTTC

j_call: TRBJ1-2
d_call: TRBD1
clone_size: .
v_call: TRBV7-2
cdr3_aa: CASSLAQGQNYGYTF
cdr3_nt: TGTGCCAGCAGCTTAGCGCAGGGACAGAACTATGGCTACACCTTC

j_call: TRBJ2-2
d_call: TRBD2
clone_size: .
v_call: TRBV30
cdr3_aa: CAWSDSRWGLAGRITGELFF
cdr3_nt: TGTGCCTGGAGTGATAGTCGCTGGGGACTAGCGGGACGGATCACCGGGGAGCTGTTTTTT

j_call: TRBJ1-2
d_call: .
clone_size: .
v_call: TRBV5-6
cdr3_aa: CASSSVGRGYGYTF
cdr3_nt: TGTGCCAGCAGCAGCGTGGGCCGGGGCTATGGCTACACCTTC

j_call: TRBJ2-1
d_call: .
clone_size: once
v_call: TRBV24-1
cdr3_aa: CATSDPTRNNNEQFF
cdr3_nt: TGTGCCACCAGTGACCCTACAAGAAACAACAATGAGCAGTTCTTC

j_call: TRBJ2-1
d_call: TRBD2
clone_size: once
v_call: TRBV4-2
cdr3_aa: CASSQEPGLAGGRRYNEQFF
cdr3_nt: TGTGCCAGCAGCCAAGAACCGGGACTAGCGGGGGGGCGTAGGTACAATGAGCAGTTCTTC

j_call: TRBJ1-2
d_call: .
clone_size: .
v_call: TRBV20-1
cdr3_aa: CSARRPANYGYTF
cdr3_nt: TGCAGTGCCCGAAGGCCCGCTAACTATGGCTACACCTTC

j_call: TRBJ2-2
d_call: .
clone_size: .
v_call: TRBV19
cdr3_aa: CASPGKNTGELFF
cdr3_nt: TGTGCCTCCCCGGGGAAGAACACCGGGGAGCTGTTTTTT

j_call: TRBJ1-2
d_call: .
clone_size: once
v_call: TRBV30
cdr3_aa: CAWSVNYGYTF
cdr3_nt: TGTGCCTGGAGTGTGAACTATGGCTACACCTTC

j_call: TRBJ2-7
d_call: TRBD2
clone_size: few
v_call: TRBV6-1
cdr3_aa: CASSDRGVEQYF
cdr3_nt: TGTGCCAGCAGTGATCGGGGGGTCGAGCAGTACTTC

j_call: TRBJ2-2
d_call: TRBD2
clone_size: once
v_call: TRBV12-3/TRBV12-4
cdr3_aa: CASISGLAGESTGELFF
cdr3_nt: TGTGCCAGCATCTCGGGACTAGCGGGAGAGTCCACCGGGGAGCTGTTTTTT

j_call: TRBJ2-1
d_call: TRBD2
clone_size: .
v_call: TRBV29-1
cdr3_aa: CSVRLYGGVSDNEQFF
cdr3_nt: TGCAGCGTTAGACTCTACGGGGGGGTTAGCGACAATGAGCAGTTCTTC

j_call: TRBJ1-1
d_call: .
clone_size: .
v_call: TRBV4-2
cdr3_aa: CASSLESIVNTEAFF
cdr3_nt: TGTGCCAGCAGTCTCGAGTCCATAGTGAACACTGAAGCTTTCTTT

j_call: TRBJ2-5
d_call: .
clone_size: .
v_call: TRBV11-2
cdr3_aa: CASSRRGGEEETQYF
cdr3_nt: TGTGCCAGCAGCCGCAGGGGAGGGGAGGAGGAGACCCAGTACTTC

j_call: TRBJ2-3
d_call: .
clone_size: .
v_call: TRBV23-1
cdr3_aa: CASSPDPHNQDTQYF
cdr3_nt: TGCGCCAGCAGCCCGGACCCACATAATCAAGATACGCAGTATTTT

j_call: TRBJ1-5
d_call: .
clone_size: .
v_call: TRBV20-1
cdr3_aa: CSANRREAQPQHF
cdr3_nt: TGCAGTGCTAACCGCAGGGAGGCTCAGCCCCAGCATTTT

j_call: TRBJ2-7
d_call: .
clone_size: .
v_call: TRBV23-1
cdr3_aa: CASSHPDYEQYF
cdr3_nt: TGCGCCAGCAGTCACCCAGATTACGAGCAGTACTTC

j_call: TRBJ2-3
d_call: TRBD1
clone_size: .
v_call: TRBV29-1
cdr3_aa: CSVVPGQGSRTDTQYF
cdr3_nt: TGCAGCGTTGTCCCGGGACAGGGGTCTCGAACAGATACGCAGTATTTT

j_call: TRBJ2-7
d_call: .
clone_size: .
v_call: TRBV28
cdr3_aa: CASAPRPTYEQYF
cdr3_nt: TGTGCCAGCGCGCCTCGGCCTACCTACGAGCAGTACTTC

j_call: TRBJ2-1
d_call: .
clone_size: once
v_call: TRBV24-1
cdr3_aa: CATSDPDGSNEQFF
cdr3_nt: TGTGCCACCAGTGACCCCGACGGATCAAATGAGCAGTTCTTC

j_call: TRBJ2-6
d_call: .
clone_size: .
v_call: TRBV19
cdr3_aa: CAIRETGPGANVLTF
cdr3_nt: TGTGCCATCAGGGAGACCGGCCCTGGGGCCAACGTCCTGACTTTC

j_call: TRBJ1-2
d_call: .
clone_size: .
v_call: TRBV19
cdr3_aa: CASRGARGYTF
cdr3_nt: TGTGCCAGTAGGGGGGCGCGGGGCTACACCTTC